Each of the 2 T cell receptor beta chains below was sequenced from the same sample in a study of memory CD4+ T cells and cytomegalovirus serostatus. Single viable CD3+CD4+CD8-CD45RO+ cells were sorted as the memory CD4+ T cells. Sequencing used immunoSEQ multiplex PCR; TCRdb keeps in-frame clones, though not all of them. The sample consists of tens of thousands of clones, around three quarters of them appearing once. Sequencing was done on a sample of memory CD4+ T cells from blood. These receptors all stem from an adult in good health and CMV-seronegative.

In DNA, the CDR3 is TGTGCCAGCAGCCTGGACAGGGACACTGAAGCTTTCTTT. Its protein product is CASSLDRDTEAFF. The chain couples TRBV11-3 to TRBJ1-1; TRBD1 matches 8 bases. V was pared by 5 bases and J by 3 bases, with 2 bases of the junction left unmatched. Germline CDR1 reads SGHNT; CDR2 reads YENEEA. This CDR3 is built from 13 residues.

This chain links TRBV11-3 with TRBJ1-1; the D gene is possibly TRBD1 (5 bases). The length of the CDR3 is 17 residues. V was pared by 5 bases and J by 4 bases, with 23 bases between. Germline V CDR1 and CDR2: SGHNT, YENEEA. CDR3 sequence reads: CASSPPRSLPGGTEAFF. CDR3 bases: TGTGCCAGCAGCCCCCCCCGGAGTCTCCCGGGGGGCACTGAAGCTTTCTTT.